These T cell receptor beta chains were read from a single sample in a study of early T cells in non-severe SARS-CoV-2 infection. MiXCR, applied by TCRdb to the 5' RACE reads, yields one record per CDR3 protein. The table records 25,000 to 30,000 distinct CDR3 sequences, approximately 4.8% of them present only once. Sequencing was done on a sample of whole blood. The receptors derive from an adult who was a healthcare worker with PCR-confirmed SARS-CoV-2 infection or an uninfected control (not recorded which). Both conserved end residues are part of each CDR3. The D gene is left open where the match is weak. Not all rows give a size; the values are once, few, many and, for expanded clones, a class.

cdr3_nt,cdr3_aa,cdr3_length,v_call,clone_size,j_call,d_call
TGTGCCAGCAGTTTATTAGTCCAAGATAATTCACCCCTCCACTTT,CASSLLVQDNSPLHF,15,TRBV28,many,TRBJ1-6,NA
TGTGCCAGCAGCCGACCCCGAAGACAAACAAACACTGAAGCTTTCTTT,CASSRPRRQTNTEAFF,16,TRBV7-2,medium-sized,TRBJ1-1,NA
TGTGCCAGCAGTTACGCAAGGGGTCGCAAACAACAGCCCCAGCATTTT,CASSYARGRKQQPQHF,16,TRBV6-2/TRBV6-3,few,TRBJ1-5,NA
TGTGCCAGCAGCTTAGGGGAGACCCAGTACTTC,CASSLGETQYF,11,TRBV11-2,many,TRBJ2-5,NA
TGTGCCAGCAGCCGGACCCAGAACAATGAGCAGTTCTTC,CASSRTQNNEQFF,13,TRBV7-2,many,TRBJ2-1,NA
TGCAGCGTTGCCTTTATGAAATCCTACGAGCAGTACTTC,CSVAFMKSYEQYF,13,TRBV29-1,many,TRBJ2-7,NA
TGCGCCAGCAGCTTGGCCGGGACGGCTAGCGGGAGCCACACAGATACGCAGTATTTT,CASSLAGTASGSHTDTQYF,19,TRBV5-1,many,TRBJ2-3,TRBD2
TGTGCCAGCAGTGCTCCGTCTAGCGGGATTGGCGGCACAGATACGCAGTATTTT,CASSAPSSGIGGTDTQYF,18,TRBV6-6,many,TRBJ2-3,TRBD2
TGCAGTGCTAGACAGGGGGGGGAAAAACTGTTTTTT,CSARQGGEKLFF,12,TRBV20-1,many,TRBJ1-4,TRBD1
TGTGCCAGCAGCTTAAGGATGGGGAGCACAGGAAACACTGAAGCTTTCTTT,CASSLRMGSTGNTEAFF,17,TRBV7-8,many,TRBJ1-1,NA
TGCAGCGTTTCGGGGCGGGAGCGGTCTGGGGCCAACGTCCTGACTTTC,CSVSGRERSGANVLTF,16,TRBV29-1,many,TRBJ2-6,TRBD2
TGTGCCAGCAGTTTTCTTCGAGACAGGGATTATAAGCAGTACTTC,CASSFLRDRDYKQYF,15,TRBV28,many,TRBJ2-7,TRBD1
TGTGCCAGCAGCCCCGCTCAGGGGAGTTCACCCCTCCACTTT,CASSPAQGSSPLHF,14,TRBV28,many,TRBJ1-6,NA
TGTGCCAGCAGTGAAATTCAGTCCTATAATTCACCCCTCCACTTT,CASSEIQSYNSPLHF,15,TRBV6-1,few,TRBJ1-6,NA
TGCGCCAGCAGCTCCTTACTAGCGGGAGGACTAAACACCGGGGAGCTGTTTTTT,CASSSLLAGGLNTGELFF,18,TRBV5-1,few,TRBJ2-2,TRBD2
TGTGCCAGCAGTCCTCCGGGACAGGGTATCTACGAGCAGTACTTC,CASSPPGQGIYEQYF,15,TRBV28,many,TRBJ2-7,TRBD1
TGTGCCAGCAGCTCCCGTGATATAGGACACTACGAGCAGTACTTC,CASSSRDIGHYEQYF,15,TRBV7-9,many,TRBJ2-7,NA
TGTGCCAGCCGATCTTGGGGGGGATGGAAAGAGACCCAGTACTTC,CASRSWGGWKETQYF,15,TRBV27,many,TRBJ2-5,TRBD2
TGTGCCAGCAGTGAACAGCTGACGGGGGGCGATACGCAGTATTTT,CASSEQLTGGDTQYF,15,TRBV2,NA,TRBJ2-3,NA
TGTGCCAGCAGTATCGACAGGGGCTACGAGCAGTACTTC,CASSIDRGYEQYF,13,TRBV2,few,TRBJ2-7,TRBD1
TGTGCCAGCACCCGCCGGGACTGTCAAAACATTCAGTACTTC,CASTRRDCQNIQYF,14,TRBV6-4,many,TRBJ2-4,NA
TGTGCCAGCAGCATGAAAACGGCGACGCAGTATTTT,CASSMKTATQYF,12,TRBV7-9,many,TRBJ2-3,NA
TGTGCCAGCAGCTCGGCCGGGACGGCCGTTAGTGAGCAGTTCTTC,CASSSAGTAVSEQFF,15,TRBV11-2,many,TRBJ2-1,NA
TGCGCCAGCAGCAGCAGGGTTCGCAATGAGCAGTTCTTC,CASSSRVRNEQFF,13,TRBV5-1,few,TRBJ2-1,NA
TGTGCCAGCAGCTTGAGTACCGGCGCCCGCACAGATACGCAGTATTTT,CASSLSTGARTDTQYF,16,TRBV5-4,many,TRBJ2-3,NA
TGTGCCAGCAGCAGAAGGGATGGGGCCAACGTCCTGACTTTC,CASSRRDGANVLTF,14,TRBV7-3,many,TRBJ2-6,NA
TGTGCCAGCAGCCCTCCGGGACAGGTTTACAATGAGCAGTTCTTC,CASSPPGQVYNEQFF,15,TRBV7-8,many,TRBJ2-1,TRBD1
TGTGCCAGCACCTTACCGGGCCCCAGAGATACGCAGTATTTT,CASTLPGPRDTQYF,14,TRBV6-6,many,TRBJ2-3,NA
TGCAGCGCTCGCCAGGGGGAAGGCTACACCTTC,CSARQGEGYTF,11,TRBV29-1,NA,TRBJ1-2,TRBD1
TGTGCCAGCAGCTTAGGAACAGGGGACCCCTACGAGCAGTACTTC,CASSLGTGDPYEQYF,15,TRBV7-6,many,TRBJ2-7,TRBD1
TGCGCCAGCAGCGCTGCAGGGACAGGTGAGCAGTTCTTC,CASSAAGTGEQFF,13,TRBV5-1,NA,TRBJ2-1,TRBD1
TGTGCCAGCAGCTTAGCGGGAGGAGTGAATGAGCAGTTCTTC,CASSLAGGVNEQFF,14,TRBV7-6,NA,TRBJ2-1,NA
TGTGCCAGCACCCCTAGGGGAGTTCGGCCCCAGCATTTT,CASTPRGVRPQHF,13,TRBV12-3/TRBV12-4,NA,TRBJ1-5,NA
TGTGCCAGCAGCCGTCAGGGAGCGGAGCAGTACTTC,CASSRQGAEQYF,12,TRBV6-2/TRBV6-3,few,TRBJ2-7,NA
TGCGCCAGCAGTTCCCAAGGAGGCGAGCAGTACTTC,CASSSQGGEQYF,12,TRBV5-1,many,TRBJ2-7,NA
TGCAGTGCTAGGCCAGGCCACGAGCAGTACTTC,CSARPGHEQYF,11,TRBV20-1,many,TRBJ2-7,NA
TGCAGTGCTCAAACAGGTAGCTCCTACGAGCAGTACTTC,CSAQTGSSYEQYF,13,TRBV20-1,many,TRBJ2-7,NA
TGTGCCAGTAGTATCAGGAGTCGTGGGGTGAACACCGGGGAGCTGTTTTTT,CASSIRSRGVNTGELFF,17,TRBV19,many,TRBJ2-2,NA
TGTGCCAGCTCACCACCCACTAGGTCTCAGGGCAATGAGCAGTTCTTC,CASSPPTRSQGNEQFF,16,TRBV18,many,TRBJ2-1,NA
TGTGCCAGCAGCACGACCTACAATGAGCAGTTCTTC,CASSTTYNEQFF,12,TRBV4-2,few,TRBJ2-1,NA
TGCAGCGCCAGAGCGGGAGGGCCGTCGGGCGAGCAGTTCTTC,CSARAGGPSGEQFF,14,TRBV29-1,many,TRBJ2-1,TRBD2
TGCGCCAGCAGCCTAGTAGCAGGGGACACCGGGGAGCTGTTTTTT,CASSLVAGDTGELFF,15,TRBV4-3,many,TRBJ2-2,NA
TGTGCCAGTACGCAGCCACAGCTCTCTGGGGCCAACGTCCTGACTTTC,CASTQPQLSGANVLTF,16,TRBV19,few,TRBJ2-6,NA
TGTGCCAGTACCGTCAAGGGGGGGTTTAACTATGGCTACACCTTC,CASTVKGGFNYGYTF,15,TRBV19,NA,TRBJ1-2,NA
TGCGCCAGCAGCTTGCCGGCAGATACGCAGTATTTT,CASSLPADTQYF,12,TRBV5-1,few,TRBJ2-3,NA
TGTGCCAGCCGGGCCCTCATGAACACTGAAGCTTTCTTT,CASRALMNTEAFF,13,TRBV5-4,many,TRBJ1-1,NA
TGTGCCAGCAGCTTAGAACGGCAGGGGAGAAGGGACACCGGGGAGCTGTTTTTT,CASSLERQGRRDTGELFF,18,TRBV7-8,many,TRBJ2-2,NA
TGTGCCAGCAGTTTATTAGCCGGTTTAGGGGGCAGGAACATTCAGTACTTC,CASSLLAGLGGRNIQYF,17,TRBV27,NA,TRBJ2-4,TRBD1